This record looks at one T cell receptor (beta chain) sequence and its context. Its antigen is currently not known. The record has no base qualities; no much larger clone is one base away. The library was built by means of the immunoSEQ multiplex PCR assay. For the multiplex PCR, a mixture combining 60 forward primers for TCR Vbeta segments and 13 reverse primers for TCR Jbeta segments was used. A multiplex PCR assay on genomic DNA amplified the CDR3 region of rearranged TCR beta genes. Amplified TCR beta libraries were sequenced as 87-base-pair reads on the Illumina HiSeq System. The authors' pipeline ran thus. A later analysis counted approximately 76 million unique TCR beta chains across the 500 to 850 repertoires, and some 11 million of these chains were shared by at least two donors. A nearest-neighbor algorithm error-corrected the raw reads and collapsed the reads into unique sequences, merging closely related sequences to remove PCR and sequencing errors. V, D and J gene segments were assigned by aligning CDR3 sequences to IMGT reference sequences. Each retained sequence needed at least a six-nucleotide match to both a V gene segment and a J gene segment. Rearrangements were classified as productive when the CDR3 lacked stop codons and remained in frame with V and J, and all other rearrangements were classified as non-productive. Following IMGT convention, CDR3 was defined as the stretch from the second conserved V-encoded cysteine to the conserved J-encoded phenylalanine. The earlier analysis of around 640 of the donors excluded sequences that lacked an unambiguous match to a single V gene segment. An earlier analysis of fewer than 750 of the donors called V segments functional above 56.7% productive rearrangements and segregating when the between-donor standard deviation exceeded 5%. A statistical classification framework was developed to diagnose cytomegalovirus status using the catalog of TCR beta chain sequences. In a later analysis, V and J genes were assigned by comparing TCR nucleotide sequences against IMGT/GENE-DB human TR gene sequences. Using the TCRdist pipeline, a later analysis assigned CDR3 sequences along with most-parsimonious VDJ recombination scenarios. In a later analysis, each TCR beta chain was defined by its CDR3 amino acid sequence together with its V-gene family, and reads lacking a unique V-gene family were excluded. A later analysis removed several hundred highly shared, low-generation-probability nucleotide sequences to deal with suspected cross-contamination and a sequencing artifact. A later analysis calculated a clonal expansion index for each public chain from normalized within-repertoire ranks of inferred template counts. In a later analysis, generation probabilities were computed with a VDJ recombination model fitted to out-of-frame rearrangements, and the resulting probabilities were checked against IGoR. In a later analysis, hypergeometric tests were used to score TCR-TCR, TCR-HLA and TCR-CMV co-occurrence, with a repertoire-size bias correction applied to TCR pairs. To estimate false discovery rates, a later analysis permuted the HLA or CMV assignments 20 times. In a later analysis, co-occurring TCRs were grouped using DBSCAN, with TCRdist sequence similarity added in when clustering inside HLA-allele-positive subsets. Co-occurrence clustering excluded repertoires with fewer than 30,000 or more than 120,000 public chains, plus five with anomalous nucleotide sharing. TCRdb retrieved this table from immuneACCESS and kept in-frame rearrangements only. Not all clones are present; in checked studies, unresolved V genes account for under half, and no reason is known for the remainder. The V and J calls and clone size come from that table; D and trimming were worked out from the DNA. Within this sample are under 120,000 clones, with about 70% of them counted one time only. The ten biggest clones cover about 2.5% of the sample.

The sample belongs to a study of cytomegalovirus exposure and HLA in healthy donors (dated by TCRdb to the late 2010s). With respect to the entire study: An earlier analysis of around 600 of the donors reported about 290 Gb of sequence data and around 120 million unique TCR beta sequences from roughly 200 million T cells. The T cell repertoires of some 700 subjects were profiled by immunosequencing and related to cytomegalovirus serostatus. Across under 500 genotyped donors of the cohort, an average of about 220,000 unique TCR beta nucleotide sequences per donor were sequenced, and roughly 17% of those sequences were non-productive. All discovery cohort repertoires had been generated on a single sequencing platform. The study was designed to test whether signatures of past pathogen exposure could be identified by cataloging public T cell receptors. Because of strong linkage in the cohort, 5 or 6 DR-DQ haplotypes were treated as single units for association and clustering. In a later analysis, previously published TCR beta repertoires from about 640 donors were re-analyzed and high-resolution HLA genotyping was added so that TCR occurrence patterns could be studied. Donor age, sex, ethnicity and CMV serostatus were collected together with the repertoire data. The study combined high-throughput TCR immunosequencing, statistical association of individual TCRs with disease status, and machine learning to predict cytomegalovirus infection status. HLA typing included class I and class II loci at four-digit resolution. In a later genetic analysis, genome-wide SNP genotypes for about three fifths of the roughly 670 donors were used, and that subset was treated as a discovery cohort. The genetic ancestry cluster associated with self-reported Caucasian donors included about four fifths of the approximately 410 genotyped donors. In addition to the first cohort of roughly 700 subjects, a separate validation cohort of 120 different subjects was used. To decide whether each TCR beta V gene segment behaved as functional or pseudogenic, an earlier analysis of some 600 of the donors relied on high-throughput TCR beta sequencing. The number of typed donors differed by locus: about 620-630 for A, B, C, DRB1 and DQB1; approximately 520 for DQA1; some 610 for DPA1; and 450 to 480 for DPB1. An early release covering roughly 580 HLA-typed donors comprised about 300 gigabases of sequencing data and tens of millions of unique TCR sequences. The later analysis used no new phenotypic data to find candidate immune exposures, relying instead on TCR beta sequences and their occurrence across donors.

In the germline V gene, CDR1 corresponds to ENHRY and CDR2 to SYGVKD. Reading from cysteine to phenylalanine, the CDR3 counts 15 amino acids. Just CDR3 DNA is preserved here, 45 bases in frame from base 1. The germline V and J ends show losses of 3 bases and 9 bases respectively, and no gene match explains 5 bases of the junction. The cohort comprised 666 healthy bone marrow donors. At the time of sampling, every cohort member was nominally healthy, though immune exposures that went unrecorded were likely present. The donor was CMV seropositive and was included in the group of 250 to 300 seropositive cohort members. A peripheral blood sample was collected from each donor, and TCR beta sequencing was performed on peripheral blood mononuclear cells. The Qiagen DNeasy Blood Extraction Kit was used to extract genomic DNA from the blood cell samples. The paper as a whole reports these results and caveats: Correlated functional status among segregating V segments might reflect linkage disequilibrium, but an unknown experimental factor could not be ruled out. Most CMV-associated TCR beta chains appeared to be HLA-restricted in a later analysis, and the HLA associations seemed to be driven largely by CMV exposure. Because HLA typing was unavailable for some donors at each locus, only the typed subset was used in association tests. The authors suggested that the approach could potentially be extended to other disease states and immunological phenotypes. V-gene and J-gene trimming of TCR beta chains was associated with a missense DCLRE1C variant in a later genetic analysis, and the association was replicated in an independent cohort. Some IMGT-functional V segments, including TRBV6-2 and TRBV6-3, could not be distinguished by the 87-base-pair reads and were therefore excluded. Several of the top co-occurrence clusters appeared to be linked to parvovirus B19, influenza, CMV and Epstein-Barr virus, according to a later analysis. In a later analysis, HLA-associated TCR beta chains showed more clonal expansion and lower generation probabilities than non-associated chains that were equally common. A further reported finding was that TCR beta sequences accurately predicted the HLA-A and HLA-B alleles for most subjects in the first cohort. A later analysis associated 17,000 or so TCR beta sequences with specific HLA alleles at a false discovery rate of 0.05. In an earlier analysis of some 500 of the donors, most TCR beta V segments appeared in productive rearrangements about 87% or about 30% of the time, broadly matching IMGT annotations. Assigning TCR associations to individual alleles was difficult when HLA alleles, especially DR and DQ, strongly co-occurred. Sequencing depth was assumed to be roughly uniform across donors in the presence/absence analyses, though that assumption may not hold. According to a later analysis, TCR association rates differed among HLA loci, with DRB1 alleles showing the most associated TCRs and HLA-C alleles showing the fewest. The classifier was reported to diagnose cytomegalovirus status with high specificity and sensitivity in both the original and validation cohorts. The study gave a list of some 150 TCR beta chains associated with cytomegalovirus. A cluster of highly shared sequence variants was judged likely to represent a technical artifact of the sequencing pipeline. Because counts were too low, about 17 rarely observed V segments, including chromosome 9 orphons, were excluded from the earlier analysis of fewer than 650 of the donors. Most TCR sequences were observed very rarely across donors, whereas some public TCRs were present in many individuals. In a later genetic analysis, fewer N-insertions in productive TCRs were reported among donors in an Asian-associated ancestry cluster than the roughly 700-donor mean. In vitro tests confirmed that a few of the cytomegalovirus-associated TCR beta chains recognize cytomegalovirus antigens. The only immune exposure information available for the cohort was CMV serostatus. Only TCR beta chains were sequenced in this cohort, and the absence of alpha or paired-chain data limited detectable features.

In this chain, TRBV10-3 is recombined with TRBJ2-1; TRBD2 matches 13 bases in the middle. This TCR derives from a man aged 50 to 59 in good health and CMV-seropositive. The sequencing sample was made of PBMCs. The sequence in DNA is TGTGCCATCAGTGAAAGGACTAGCGGGAGCAGTGAGCAGTTCTTC. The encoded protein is CAISERTSGSSEQFF.